This TCR beta chain appears in the sequencing data of a study of T cells in women clearing cervical HPV infection. Study information: Women with histologically confirmed HPV16-related CIN3 or worse, 2 with invasive cancer, served as cases. Case blood drawn at lesion detection; control blood after infection cleared. Study-wide results and limits: T-cell numbers per sample were unknown and may explain richness differences. Repertoire richness, not evenness, was significantly elevated in CIN3+ cases versus controls.

Assay: immunoSEQ multiplex PCR; the TCRdb copy retains only in-frame clones and omits some. This repertoire includes 31,000 or so clones. Germline values: CDR1 LGHNT, CDR2 FRNRAP. V shed 6 bases and J shed 1 base, with 5 bases lying between them. The CDR3 extends over 12 amino acids. As to this clone: The antigen is unknown. The read is 3 residues too short to cover the CDR3 end, so that end is filled in from the germline J gene.

Sequenced material: blood buffy coat. The rearrangement links TRBV12-5 to TRBJ2-3; D unclear. This clonotype was obtained from a woman aged 18-70 years with a cervical HPV16 infection that either progressed to CIN3+ or cleared (not recorded which). The CDR3: CASGYRTDTQYF. The covered CDR3 bases are TGTGCTAGTGGGTATCGCACAGATACG.